The 30 T cell receptor beta chains below come from one sample, sequenced in a study of T-cell memory formation after mild COVID-19. TCRdb independently ran MiXCR on the 5' RACE reads; one entry per CDR3 protein. The data hold 400,000 to 500,000 distinct CDR3 sequences, with roughly 24% observed a single time. Source material: PBMCs or a T cell subset sorted from them (not recorded which). The receptors shown here come from an adult woman who had mild COVID-19 (a few samples of this study predate the infection). Cell type and time point are not known.

The table lists this clonotype with a few counts. V and J are TRBV7-3 and TRBJ2-3, with 9 bases fitting TRBD2. V lost 5 bases to trimming and J lost 0 bases; unmatched junction nucleotides: 9. The CDR3 runs 17 residues. CDR1 and CDR2 (germline): SGHTA, FQGTGA. This CDR3 is CASSNYVTSGSTDTQYF. The CDR3 region has the DNA TGTGCCAGCAGCAATTATGTAACTAGCGGGAGCACAGATACGCAGTATTTT. Filled out from reference TRBV7-3 and TRBJ2-3, the complete variable domain reads GAGVSQTPSNKVTEKGKYVELRCDPISGHTALYWYRQSLGQGPEFLIYFQGTGAADDSGLPNDRFFAVRPEGSVSTLKIQRTERGDSAVYLCASSNYVTSGSTDTQYFGPGTRLTVL.

The chain uses TRBV5-1 and TRBJ1-2; D may be TRBD1 (5 bases). The CDR3 is 14 residues long. Germline CDR1 is SGHRS and CDR2 is YFSETQ. V shed 2 bases and J shed 2 bases, with 10 bases lying between them. CDR3 sequence: CASSFKTENYGYTF. In DNA, the CDR3 is TGCGCCAGCAGCTTTAAGACAGAGAACTATGGCTACACCTTC.

This clonotype showed up just a few times. The gene calls are TRBV4-2 and TRBJ1-1; D is perhaps TRBD1 (6 bases). V gave up 1 base and J gave up 3 bases, with 12 bases separating them. The V gene's germline CDR1 is LGHNA and CDR2 YNFKEQ. The CDR3 sequence is 15 residues long. The CDR3 loop is CASSQAQGRDTEAFF. In DNA, the CDR3 is TGTGCCAGCAGCCAAGCCCAGGGGCGCGACACTGAAGCTTTCTTT.

This clonotype was counted only a few times. The rearrangement uses TRBV25-1 and TRBJ1-2; D gene unclear. Germline CDR1 and CDR2: MGHDK and SYGVNS. This CDR3 is built from 14 residues. V was shortened by 3 bases and J by 8 bases, with 16 bases between the two germline ends. CDR3 bases: TGTGCCAGCAGTGACGGACTCCTGAACAGCGGCTACACCTTC. Translation gives CASSDGLLNSGYTF.

This clonotype was seen a few times. This chain uses TRBV5-1 with TRBJ2-3; 11 nucleotides agree with TRBD2. The CDR3 is 16 amino acids. After removal of 3 bases from V and 4 bases from J, the junction contained 7 bases not matched to a gene. Germline CDR1 is SGHRS and CDR2 is YFSETQ. The CDR3 sequence is CASSSVPGLAADTQYF. The CDR3 DNA reads TGCGCCAGCAGCTCGGTTCCGGGACTAGCGGCAGATACGCAGTATTTT.

This clonotype was seen a handful of times. V usage is TRBV9 and J usage is TRBJ2-3; 11 bases match TRBD2. Germline lookup yields CDR1 SGDLS and CDR2 YYNGEE. This CDR3 is built from 17 residues. V lost 3 bases, J lost 4 bases, and 10 bases stayed unmatched. The CDR3: CASSDTRSGGAADTQYF. The CDR3 DNA sequence: TGTGCCAGCAGCGACACCCGTAGCGGGGGGGCCGCAGATACGCAGTATTTT.

This rearrangement joins TRBV24-1 to TRBJ1-5; 8 nucleotides agree with TRBD1. V was pared by 2 bases and J by 7 bases, with 9 bases of the junction left unmatched. The CDR3 consists of 16 residues. Germline V lookup: CDR1 KGHDR, CDR2 SFDVKD. CDR3 nucleotides: TGTGCCACCAGTGATTCGACAAGGGCAGGGGGCCAGCCCCAGCATTTT. Translated: CATSDSTRAGGQPQHF.

This clonotype was picked up a small number of times. CDR3 loop: CASSQGRGRSASTDTQYF. In DNA, the CDR3 is TGCGCCAGCAGCCAAGGCAGGGGAAGGTCAGCTAGCACAGATACGCAGTATTTT. This chain uses TRBV4-3 with TRBJ2-3, with D possibly matching TRBD1 (6 bases). The germline gives CDR1 LGHNA, CDR2 YSLEER. V lost 1 base, J lost 0 bases, and 17 bases lay in between. This CDR3 comprises 18 residues.

This clonotype was seen a few times. The chain joins TRBV12-3 or TRBV12-4 to TRBJ2-7, with TRBD2 as a possible D gene (5 bases). V lost 0 bases, J lost 0 bases, and 9 bases lay in between. CDR3 length: 15 amino acids. The CDR3 nucleotides read TGTGCCAGCAGTTTAGCGGGAGAGGGCTCCTACGAGCAGTACTTC. Encoded protein: CASSLAGEGSYEQYF.

This clonotype was seen more than once but under ten times. V gene TRBV24-1 combines with J gene TRBJ2-1; the D is unclear. Trimming pared 3 bases from V and 8 bases from J, leaving 16 bases between. Germline-derived CDR1 and CDR2 are KGHDR and SFDVKD. This CDR3 is 15 amino acids long. CDR3 DNA: TGTGCCACCAGTGATACCCCGGGTGGCACCCATGAGCAGTTCTTC. This codes for CATSDTPGGTHEQFF.

This clonotype has a count of ten or more. V gene TRBV11-2 combines with J gene TRBJ2-1; 8 bases align to TRBD1. Trimming at V came to 1 base and at J to 7 bases, leaving 12 bases not matched to a gene. The CDR3 extends over 17 amino acids. Germline V CDR1 and CDR2: SGHAT, FQNNGV. Here the CDR3 DNA reads TGTGCCAGCAGCTTAGGAAGTGTCTGGACAGGGCAGAATGAGCAGTTCTTC. Translated, it gives CASSLGSVWTGQNEQFF.

This rearrangement joins TRBV20-1 to TRBJ2-7; TRBD2 matches at 12 bases. After removal of 3 bases from V and 0 bases from J, the junction contained 6 bases not matched to a gene. This CDR3 comprises 16 residues. Germline V CDR1 and CDR2: DFQATT, SNEGSKA (reference sequence). The CDR3 spells CSASPLTSGSSYEQYF. The CDR3 bases are TGCAGTGCTAGTCCCCTGACTAGCGGGAGCTCCTACGAGCAGTACTTC.

The V and J genes are TRBV6-5 and TRBJ2-7, with 7 bases that match TRBD2. CDR3 length: 15 amino acids. Losses at the gene ends were 8 bases for V and 5 bases for J; bases not matched to a gene: 15. Germline assignment: CDR1 MNHEY and CDR2 SVGAGI. CDR3 sequence reads: CASSRQARGGNEQYF. The DNA for the CDR3 is TGTGCCAGCTCACGTCAGGCTCGCGGGGGAAACGAGCAGTACTTC.

This clonotype was recorded a few times. V and J are TRBV12-3 or TRBV12-4 and TRBJ2-2, with D unclear. V lost 3 bases to trimming and J lost 1 base, with 12 bases between them. The CDR3 contains 16 residues. As DNA, the CDR3 is TGTGCCAGCAGTTTTCTTCGGGTTATGAACACCGGGGAGCTGTTTTTT. This sequence encodes CASSFLRVMNTGELFF.

This sequence joins TRBV6-5 and TRBJ2-7; TRBD1 matches at 8 bases. Per germline, CDR1 MNHEY and CDR2 SVGAGI. The CDR3 spans 17 residues. Trimming took 7 bases from V and 5 from J; bases not matched to a gene: 19. Here the CDR3 reads CASTRASSYGQGHEQYF. The CDR3 DNA reads TGTGCCAGCACCCGTGCCAGCAGTTATGGACAGGGCCACGAGCAGTACTTC.

The chain carries TRBV5-1 and TRBJ2-3; TRBD2 matches at 11 bases. The V segment lost 0 bases and the J segment 4 bases; nucleotides outside the gene matches: 4. The CDR3 loop spans 16 amino acids. Germline V gene data show CDR1 as SGHRS and CDR2 as YFSETQ. CDR3 loop: CASSLDSGRVPDTQYF. The CDR3 DNA sequence: TGCGCCAGCAGCTTGGATAGCGGGAGGGTCCCAGATACGCAGTATTTT.

This clonotype occurred a few times. The V call is TRBV7-9, the J call TRBJ2-7, with TRBD2 matching 9 bases. The CDR3 covers 16 residues. CDR1 is SEHNR, CDR2 FQNEAQ, per germline (reference sequence). After removal of 4 bases from V and 0 bases from J, the junction contained 7 bases not matched to a gene. The CDR3 sequence: CASSYLLAGSSYEQYF. CDR3 nucleotide sequence: TGTGCCAGCAGCTATCTTCTAGCGGGATCCTCCTACGAGCAGTACTTC.

V usage is TRBV30 and J usage is TRBJ2-7; the match to TRBD2 covers 9 bases. Germline V gives CDR1 GTSNPN, CDR2 SVGIG (reference sequence). CDR3 size: 13 residues. The ends lost 3 bases at V and 6 bases at J; junction bases unmatched: 6. The CDR3 protein is CAWSLGGGAEQYF. The CDR3, as DNA: TGTGCCTGGAGCTTGGGCGGGGGGGCCGAGCAGTACTTC.

This clonotype has just a few counts. The chain recombines TRBV10-2 with TRBJ2-1, with TRBD2 identical over 10 bases. This CDR3 has 14 residues. V was clipped by 7 bases and J by 7 bases; unmatched bases: 7. Germline V lookup: CDR1 WSHSY, CDR2 SAAADI. The CDR3 loop is CASIPAGGLNEQFF. The DNA of the CDR3 is TGCGCCAGCATTCCAGCGGGGGGGCTTAATGAGCAGTTCTTC.

This clonotype has more than one count but fewer than ten. The chain joins TRBV14 to TRBJ2-2, with TRBD2 identical over 7 bases. The V segment lost 1 base and the J segment 0 bases; nucleotides outside the gene matches: 2. This CDR3 comprises 16 residues. In germline, CDR1 is SGHDN, CDR2 FVKESK. This CDR3 reads CASSQVGGANTGELFF. The DNA of the CDR3 is TGTGCCAGCAGCCAAGTGGGAGGGGCGAACACCGGGGAGCTGTTTTTT.

This clonotype was seen many times. The chain employs TRBV7-3 and TRBJ2-5; D gene unclear. CDR3 length: 14 amino acids. Trimming pared 1 base from V and 1 base from J, leaving 7 bases between. Per the germline V gene, CDR1 is SGHTA and CDR2 is FQGTGA. The chain's CDR3 is CASSLRGAQETQYF. Written as DNA, the CDR3 is TGTGCCAGCAGCTTAAGGGGTGCCCAAGAGACCCAGTACTTC.

This clonotype was found a few times. This rearrangement joins TRBV11-2 to TRBJ1-1; 8 bases match TRBD1. V dropped 5 bases and J dropped 3; count of bases not matched to a gene: 8. Germline assignment: CDR1 SGHAT and CDR2 FQNNGV. CDR3 size: 15 residues. The CDR3 DNA is TGTGCCAGCAGCCCCTGGACAGGGACGGACACTGAAGCTTTCTTT. It translates to CASSPWTGTDTEAFF.

This clonotype was seen at least ten times. The chain uses TRBV7-9 and TRBJ2-4; unclear D gene. In germline, CDR1 is SEHNR, CDR2 FQNEAQ (reference sequence). V lost 3 bases to trimming and J lost 8 bases, with 11 bases between them. The CDR3 has 13 amino acids. The DNA for the CDR3 is TGTGCCAGCAGCTTTGACAATTCCGACATTCAGTACTTC. Amino acid sequence: CASSFDNSDIQYF.

This clonotype was counted at least ten times. V and J are TRBV27 and TRBJ2-7; D not certain. The ends were cut back, 5 bases at V and 2 bases at J, with 10 bases in the middle. This CDR3 comprises 13 residues. The germline V gene encodes CDR1 MNHEY and CDR2 SMNVEV (reference sequence). The CDR3 DNA follows: TGTGCCAGCAGTCGCCTTTACACCTACGAGCAGTACTTC. Translation gives CASSRLYTYEQYF.

The CDR3 bases are TGTGCCAGCAGTTACACCCCGGGGGGGCGTGAGACCCAGTACTTC. It translates to CASSYTPGGRETQYF. V usage is TRBV6-5 and J usage is TRBJ2-5; TRBD2 matches at 8 bases. The V gene end was trimmed by 2 bases and the J gene end by 5 bases; junction bases not matched to a gene: 7. Germline loops: CDR1 MNHEY, CDR2 SVGAGI. The CDR3 extends over 15 amino acids.

This chain joins TRBV6-1 and TRBJ2-7; 7 bases line up with TRBD2. The CDR3 extends over 14 amino acids. Trimming cost V 8 bases and J 5 bases; bases outside gene matches: 12. Per germline, CDR1 MNHNS and CDR2 SASEGT. CDR3 DNA sequence: TGTGCCAGCTCTTATGCGGGAGAGGTTAACGAGCAGTACTTC. It codes for CASSYAGEVNEQYF.

The rearrangement joins TRBV7-2 to TRBJ1-1, with 10 bases lining up with TRBD1. Germline CDR1 reads SGHTA; CDR2 reads FQGNSA. The CDR3 is 15 residues long. J gave up 4 bases and V 1 base, and 3 bases lay outside the gene matches. The CDR3 nucleotides read TGTGCCAGCAGCTTAGGACAGGGGGCAGGCACTGAAGCTTTCTTT. It is translated as CASSLGQGAGTEAFF.

V and J are TRBV7-9 and TRBJ2-7, with a possible D match to TRBD1 (5 bases). Germline CDR1 reads SEHNR; CDR2 reads FQNEAQ (reference sequence). The CDR3 sequence is 11 residues long. Trimming took off 5 bases at V and 6 bases at J, with 8 bases between the two ends. The CDR3 region is CASSKQVEQYF. The CDR3 nucleotides are TGTGCCAGCAGCAAACAGGTCGAGCAGTACTTC.

This chain links TRBV27 with TRBJ2-3, with TRBD2 matching over 7 bases. Germline trimming cut 2 bases from V and 6 bases from J; bases unmatched to any gene: 5. CDR1 and CDR2 (germline): MNHEY, SMNVEV (reference sequence). CDR3 length equals 14 residues. The CDR3 sequence: CASSLRSSGDTQYF. The CDR3 DNA reads TGTGCCAGCAGTTTAAGGAGTAGCGGGGATACGCAGTATTTT.

The sample holds one count of this clonotype. This chain links TRBV11-2 with TRBJ2-4; 7 bases are shared with TRBD2. Germline CDR1 reads SGHAT; CDR2 reads FQNNGV. The CDR3 is made up of 18 amino acids. V was pared by 3 bases and J by 1 base, with 12 bases of the junction left unmatched. CDR3 nucleotide sequence: TGTGCCAGCAGCTTTTGGACGGGAGGCTTCGTGGCCAAAAACATTCAGTACTTC. Translation gives CASSFWTGGFVAKNIQYF. Combining the CDR3 with reference TRBV11-2 and TRBJ2-4 gives the whole variable domain EAGVAQSPRYKIIEKRQSVAFWCNPISGHATLYWYQQILGQGPKLLIQFQNNGVVDDSQLPKDRFSAERLKGVDSTLKIQPAKLEDSAVYLCASSFWTGGFVAKNIQYFGAGTRLSVL.